The 24 T cell receptor beta chains given below trace back to one sample, sequenced in a study of blood T cell repertoires in COVID-19. Assay: immunoSEQ multiplex PCR; the TCRdb copy retains only in-frame clones and omits some. The sample lists approximately 120,000 clones; about 75% were seen once. The material sequenced was peripheral blood. Source of these receptors: an elderly man with acute or convalescent COVID-19.

This clone came up a few times. CDR3 residues: CASSSRQASRGTQYF. The CDR3 DNA reads as TGTGCCAGCAGTAGTAGACAGGCCTCTCGAGGTACGCAGTATTTT. This rearrangement joins TRBV9 to TRBJ2-3, with a possible D match to TRBD1 (6 bases). The CDR3 is 15 amino acids. Per germline, CDR1 SGDLS and CDR2 YYNGEE. Trimming stripped 5 bases from V and 8 bases from J, with 21 bases between.

The chain is built from TRBV19 and TRBJ2-1; 9 nucleotides line up with TRBD2. The CDR3 runs to 16 residues. V lost 3 bases to trimming and J lost 4 bases; unmatched junction nucleotides: 7. Germline V gene sequence: CDR1 LNHDA, CDR2 SQIVND (reference sequence). The CDR3 here is CASSIGAGGTYNEQFF. The DNA of the CDR3 is TGTGCCAGTAGTATCGGAGCGGGGGGAACATACAATGAGCAGTTCTTC.

This clone has just a few counts. The chain couples TRBV6-5 to TRBJ2-7; D is ambiguous. The ends were cut back, 5 bases at V and 1 base at J, with 15 bases in the middle. Germline lookup yields CDR1 MNHEY and CDR2 SVGAGI. This CDR3 spans 15 amino acids. The CDR3 here is CASSQQVAGSYEQYF. CDR3 nucleotide sequence: TGTGCCAGCAGTCAGCAGGTCGCAGGTTCCTACGAGCAGTACTTC.

Points on this clone: Other DNA sequences from this sample encode an identical CDR3 as well. The rearrangement links TRBV19 to TRBJ2-5; TRBD2 is a possible D gene (5 bases). This CDR3 region has 14 residues. Trimming shortened V by 5 bases and J by 2 bases, and 12 bases separated the two germline ends. The germline V gene has CDR1 LNHDA and CDR2 SQIVND (reference sequence). DNA for the CDR3: TGTGCCAGTAGTCAAGGGAGTGCTCAAGAGACCCAGTACTTC. This translates into CASSQGSAQETQYF.

V gene TRBV10-3 combines with J gene TRBJ2-5; weak D call: TRBD2 (6 bases). Trimming removed 7 bases from V and 0 bases from J, with 12 bases in between. This CDR3 has 14 amino acids. The germline CDR1 and CDR2 sequences are ENHRY and SYGVKD. CDR3 bases: TGTGCCATCAAGGGGACTCTGGACCAAGAGACCCAGTACTTC. Its translation is CAIKGTLDQETQYF.

The V gene is TRBV4-1, the J gene TRBJ1-1; D unclear. This CDR3 is built from 16 residues. V was pared by 3 bases and J by 2 bases, with 16 bases between. From germline, CDR1 is MGHRA and CDR2 YSYEKL. CDR3 DNA: TGCGCCAGCAGCCATAATCCAGGAGGACGTAACACTGAAGCTTTCTTT. The encoded protein is CASSHNPGGRNTEAFF.

The CDR3 coding sequence is TGTGCCAGCAGCGTACAGGGTTGGGGGGGAATGAACACTGAAGCTTTCTTT. Translating it yields CASSVQGWGGMNTEAFF. The chain couples TRBV5-4 to TRBJ1-1; TRBD1 might be the D (6 bases). Trimming cost V 4 bases and J 0 bases, with 19 bases left between them. From germline, CDR1 is SGHNT and CDR2 YYREEE (reference sequence). CDR3 length equals 17 residues.

This chain's CDR3 is CASSGPGGPPETQYF. The CDR3 DNA follows: TGTGCCAGCAGCGGGCCTGGGGGCCCGCCAGAGACCCAGTACTTC. The chain carries TRBV5-4 and TRBJ2-5, with D possibly being TRBD1 (6 bases). The V gene's germline CDR1 is SGHNT and CDR2 YYREEE (reference sequence). V was pared by 4 bases and J by 4 bases, with 17 bases between. The CDR3 spans 15 residues.

The chain carries TRBV18 and TRBJ2-3, with 9 positions matching TRBD2. CDR3 size: 14 residues. Germline trimming cut 4 bases from V and 5 bases from J; bases unmatched to any gene: 4. CDR1 and CDR2 (germline): KGHSH, LQKENI. The DNA of the CDR3 is TGTGCCAGCTCACGGTCTAGCGGGGAAGATACGCAGTATTTT. Translated: CASSRSSGEDTQYF.

This chain links TRBV12-3 or TRBV12-4 with TRBJ2-6; no clear D gene. This CDR3 is 13 amino acids long. The V and J ends lost 5 bases and 4 bases respectively, with 6 bases between them. CDR3 DNA sequence: TGTGCCAGCAGTCCCGTGGGGGCCAACGTCCTGACTTTC. Amino acid sequence: CASSPVGANVLTF.

This chain links TRBV9 with TRBJ2-1; 9 positions agree with TRBD2. CDR1 and CDR2 (germline): SGDLS, YYNGEE. J gave up 0 bases and V 0 bases, and 4 bases lay outside the gene matches. The CDR3 has 17 residues. The CDR3 here is CASSVDLAGSSYNEQFF. In DNA, the CDR3 is TGTGCCAGCAGCGTAGACCTAGCGGGGAGCTCCTACAATGAGCAGTTCTTC.

V gene TRBV12-3 or TRBV12-4 combines with J gene TRBJ2-3; D call uncertain. Trimming removed 8 bases at V and 6 bases at J, with 9 bases between. The CDR3 is made up of 11 amino acids. CDR3: CASSSADTQYF. The CDR3 coding sequence is TGTGCCAGCTCCTCAGCGGATACGCAGTATTTT.

V gene TRBV28 combines with J gene TRBJ2-7; the match to TRBD2 covers 12 bases. This CDR3 region has 15 residues. The germline V gene has CDR1 MDHEN and CDR2 SYDVKM. Trimming took 5 bases from V and 6 from J; bases not matched to a gene: 8. CDR3 region: CASSPPGLAGLEQYF. As DNA, the CDR3 is TGTGCCAGCAGTCCCCCGGGACTAGCGGGTCTCGAGCAGTACTTC. Looking up the rest from reference TRBV28 and TRBJ2-7 gives the full variable domain: DVKVTQSSRYLVKRTGEKVFLECVQDMDHENMFWYRQDPGLGLRLIYFSYDVKMKEKGDIPEGYSVSREKKERFSLILESASTNQTSMYLCASSPPGLAGLEQYFGPGTRLTVT.

The rearrangement links TRBV6-5 to TRBJ1-2, with D possibly TRBD1 on 6 matching bases. The CDR3 is 15 amino acids. Trimming took off 2 bases at V and 4 bases at J, with 14 bases between the two ends. CDR1 and CDR2 (germline): MNHEY, SVGAGI. The CDR3 region is CASSYGQGRIYGYTF. DNA of the CDR3: TGTGCCAGCAGTTACGGGCAGGGGCGAATCTATGGCTACACCTTC.

This chain links TRBV4-1 with TRBJ2-5; D is unresolved. The CDR3 covers 15 residues. Looked up from germline, CDR1 is MGHRA and CDR2 is YSYEKL. V lost 3 bases and J lost 7, with 18 bases in between. DNA of the CDR3: TGCGCCAGCAGCCAGCGGTACTCTACACCCTCGACCCAGTACTTC. This translates into CASSQRYSTPSTQYF.

The gene calls are TRBV4-3 and TRBJ2-2, with D perhaps TRBD2 (6 bases). The CDR3 is 16 amino acids. The germline V and J ends were trimmed by 4 bases and 2 bases, with 14 bases remaining between them. From germline, CDR1 is LGHNA and CDR2 YSLEER. CDR3 region: CASSRQGGVNTGELFF. For the CDR3, the DNA is TGCGCCAGCAGCCGCCAGGGCGGGGTAAACACCGGGGAGCTGTTTTTT.

This chain uses TRBV5-4 with TRBJ2-7, with 9 positions matching TRBD2. The CDR3 length is 15 residues. V shed 2 bases, J shed 0 bases, and the junction held 3 bases outside the gene matches. Per the germline V gene, CDR1 is SGHNT and CDR2 is YYREEE (reference sequence). CDR3 bases: TGTGCCAGCAGCTTTGGCGGGGGGGACTCCTACGAGCAGTACTTC. The encoded protein is CASSFGGGDSYEQYF.

The rearrangement links TRBV6-5 to TRBJ1-4, with a possible D match to TRBD1 (5 bases). CDR3 length: 13 residues. The V gene lost 10 bases and the J gene lost 4 bases, with 13 bases spanning the gap. CDR1 is MNHEY and CDR2 is SVGAGI in the germline V gene. The DNA of the CDR3 is TGTGCCACCAGCGGGGGACTTAATGAAAAACTGTTTTTT. Translated: CATSGGLNEKLFF.

The chain is built from TRBV7-2 and TRBJ2-7; 8 nucleotides line up with TRBD2. The CDR3 loop spans 13 amino acids. The germline V gene has CDR1 SGHTA and CDR2 FQGNSA. V shed 5 bases and J 6 bases; nucleotides not matched to a gene: 6. The DNA of the CDR3 is TGTGCCAGCAGCCCGGGACTAGTTTCCGAGCAGTACTTC. Protein sequence: CASSPGLVSEQYF.

The chain recombines TRBV27 with TRBJ1-2; 8 positions match TRBD1. Trimming removed 8 bases from V and 4 bases from J; junction bases left unmatched: 15. Looked up from germline, CDR1 is MNHEY and CDR2 is SMNVEV (reference sequence). This CDR3 is built from 16 residues. In DNA form, the CDR3 reads TGTGCCAGCCGATTACTTGTGGCAGGGGGCAGCTATGGCTACACCTTC. Translating it yields CASRLLVAGGSYGYTF.

In DNA form, the CDR3 reads TGTGCCAGCAGCTTAGCGTCGGGATTAAGCTCCTACGAGCAGTACTTC. It yields the protein CASSLASGLSSYEQYF. J is TRBJ2-7 and V is TRBV7-9; possible D gene TRBD2, 5 bases. V gave up 0 bases and J gave up 0 bases, with 12 bases separating them. Germline V gene sequence: CDR1 SEHNR, CDR2 FQNEAQ (reference sequence). The CDR3 is 16 amino acids.

This chain joins TRBV28 and TRBJ1-2; the D gene is possibly TRBD1 (6 bases). This CDR3 contains 16 residues. Germline V lookup: CDR1 MDHEN, CDR2 SYDVKM. Trimming stripped 2 bases from V and 4 bases from J, with 17 bases between. Here the CDR3 DNA reads TGTGCCAGCAGTTTAAGGTCGTGGGGCAGGGGCTATGGCTACACCTTC. Translating gives CASSLRSWGRGYGYTF.

The chain is built from TRBV7-2 and TRBJ2-1; D call uncertain. Germline V CDR1 and CDR2: SGHTA, FQGNSA. Trimming took 1 base from V and 16 from J, leaving 11 bases between them. CDR3 size: 11 residues. The CDR3 here is CASSLEFTKFF. CDR3 coding DNA: TGTGCCAGCAGCTTAGAGTTTACAAAATTCTTC. The variable domain in full, with the rest retrieved from reference TRBV7-2 and TRBJ2-1, is GAGVSQSPSNKVTEKGKDVELRCDPISGHTALYWYRQSLGQGLEFLIYFQGNSAPDKSGLPSDRFSAERTGGSVSTLTIQRTQQEDSAVYLCASSLEFTKFFGPGTRLTVL.

This clone has only a few counts. V gene TRBV5-6 combines with J gene TRBJ2-2, with D possibly being TRBD2 (5 bases). V lost 0 bases and J lost 7, with 7 bases in between. CDR1 SGHDT and CDR2 YYEEEE come from the germline V gene. CDR3 length: 13 amino acids. The CDR3 sequence is CASSLAGIGELFF. For the CDR3, the DNA is TGTGCCAGCAGCTTGGCCGGGATCGGGGAGCTGTTTTTT.